Below, 29 T cell receptor beta chains from the same sample are listed, as sequenced in a study of cytomegalovirus exposure and HLA in healthy donors. The PCR made use of 60 Vbeta and 13 Jbeta primers. The table came from immunoSEQ multiplex PCR; TCRdb's copy has only in-frame clones and leaves some out. The table records approximately 250,000 clones, over 75% of them present only once. Sequencing input: PBMCs. The receptors derive from a boy aged 10-17 years in good health and CMV-seronegative.

Only a few counts were recorded for this clone. This chain joins TRBV30 and TRBJ1-3; weak D call: TRBD1 (5 bases). Germline V gene lookup returns CDR1 GTSNPN and CDR2 SVGIG (reference sequence). The germline V and J ends were trimmed by 0 bases and 11 bases, with 8 bases remaining between them. CDR3 length: 11 residues. DNA for the CDR3: TGTGCCTGGAGTGTAGGGACTCCCATATATTTT. This encodes CAWSVGTPIYF.

The chain links TRBV6-5 to TRBJ2-3, with 7 positions matching TRBD2. There are 15 residues in the CDR3. V shed 5 bases and J 1 base; nucleotides not matched to a gene: 6. The germline gives CDR1 MNHEY, CDR2 SVGAGI. The CDR3 sequence: CASSHLAERTDTQYF. In nucleotides, the CDR3 is TGTGCCAGCAGTCATCTAGCGGAACGCACAGATACGCAGTATTTT.

The DNA for the CDR3 is TGTGCCAGTAGTCAAACCAGGGGACTAGCGGGACCATACGAGCAGTACTTC. This gives the protein CASSQTRGLAGPYEQYF. The V call is TRBV19, the J call TRBJ2-7, with 13 bases that match TRBD2. This CDR3 has 17 amino acids. Trimming cost V 5 bases and J 4 bases; bases outside gene matches: 11. The germline gives CDR1 LNHDA, CDR2 SQIVND (reference sequence).

The rearrangement uses TRBV7-9 and TRBJ1-4; no reliable D call. Trimming pared 9 bases from V and 6 bases from J, leaving 17 bases between. The CDR3 contains 14 residues. Germline V gene lookup returns CDR1 SEHNR and CDR2 FQNEAQ (reference sequence). The CDR3 spells CASLQTDSDEKLFF. CDR3 DNA sequence: TGTGCCAGTCTCCAGACGGACTCGGATGAAAAACTGTTTTTT.

The chain has TRBV4-1 and TRBJ2-1; TRBD2 aligns across 7 bases. Losses at the gene ends were 0 bases for V and 7 bases for J; bases not matched to a gene: 12. CDR1 and CDR2 from the germline V gene are MGHRA and YSYEKL. The CDR3 covers 17 residues. CDR3 nucleotides: TGCGCCAGCAGCCAAGATCCTCATGGGGGGGGGAGGAATGAGCAGTTCTTC. It codes for CASSQDPHGGGRNEQFF.

This sequence joins TRBV7-2 and TRBJ2-3; 9 nucleotides line up with TRBD1. Looked up from germline, CDR1 is SGHTA and CDR2 is FQGNSA. This CDR3 is 16 amino acids long. Trimming took 5 bases from V and 6 from J; bases not matched to a gene: 12. The CDR3 loop reads CASSRRAGTGTDTQYF. As DNA, the CDR3 is TGTGCCAGCAGCAGGCGGGCCGGGACAGGGACGGATACGCAGTATTTT.

V usage is TRBV6-6 and J usage is TRBJ1-1, with 7 bases lining up with TRBD1. After removal of 6 bases from V and 3 bases from J, the junction contained 10 bases not matched to a gene. Germline lookup yields CDR1 MNHNY and CDR2 SVGAGI (reference sequence). This CDR3 comprises 15 residues. The CDR3 sequence is CASRHRDRAYTEAFF. CDR3 bases: TGTGCCAGCAGACACAGGGACAGAGCCTACACTGAAGCTTTCTTT.

As to this clone: Sequence at one end of the junction differs from germline and may be a read error. V usage is TRBV7-9 and J usage is TRBJ1-2; the D gene is possibly TRBD1 (6 bases). This CDR3 has 18 residues. Germline loops: CDR1 SEHNR, CDR2 FQNEAQ (reference sequence). CDR3 protein: CSSSLAYEYHREPYGYTF. The CDR3 coding sequence is TGTTCCAGCAGCTTAGCCTACGAATACCACAGGGAACCATATGGCTACACCTTC.

The chain employs TRBV5-5 and TRBJ1-3, with TRBD1 identical over 9 bases. The CDR3 is 17 amino acids. V dropped 4 bases and J dropped 0; count of bases not matched to a gene: 8. Germline CDR1 and CDR2: SGHKS and YYEKEE (reference sequence). The CDR3 loop reads CASSPRTGEGSGNTIYF. The CDR3 DNA sequence: TGTGCCAGCAGCCCTAGGACAGGGGAGGGCTCTGGAAACACCATATATTTT.

The chain has TRBV6-5 and TRBJ2-7, with D tentatively TRBD2 (6 bases). Trimming shortened V by 5 bases and J by 6 bases, and 17 bases separated the two germline ends. The germline CDR1 and CDR2 sequences are MNHEY and SVGAGI. CDR3 length equals 14 residues. CDR3: CASSGGRASLEQYF. The CDR3, as DNA: TGTGCCAGCAGTGGAGGGCGGGCGTCCCTCGAGCAGTACTTC.

For this clone: Lacking the conserved final phenylalanine or tryptophan, this CDR3 likely reflects a read error. Because the CDR3's place on the DNA is in doubt, the DNA is left out and the CDR3 is given as listed by TCRdb. CDR3 in amino acids: CASSSSLGSTGGY. The chain has TRBV7-9 and TRBJ2-3; the DNA was not used to check the table's D call, TRBD1. The germline V gene encodes CDR1 SEHNR and CDR2 FQNEAQ (reference sequence). From its first to its last residue, the CDR3 has 13 amino acids.

The CDR3 sequence: CASSLARVPGGPQHF. CDR3 nucleotides: TGTGCCAGCAGCTTAGCGAGGGTCCCCGGCGGGCCCCAGCATTTT. V gene TRBV7-8 combines with J gene TRBJ1-5; D unclear. The CDR3 spans 15 residues. Trimming pared 0 bases from V and 9 bases from J, leaving 15 bases between. Germline V CDR1 and CDR2: SGHVS, FQNEAQ.

V gene TRBV10-3 combines with J gene TRBJ1-4; no clear D. Trimming left V 10 bases short and J 0 bases short, with 12 bases between. This CDR3 has 14 residues. CDR1 is ENHRY, CDR2 SYGVKD, per germline. The CDR3 DNA reads TGTGCCACTTTACAGCCAGCAACTAATGAAAAACTGTTTTTT. It encodes CATLQPATNEKLFF.

The V and J genes are TRBV5-6 and TRBJ2-5; D may be TRBD2 (6 bases). This CDR3 is 14 amino acids long. Trimming took off 4 bases at V and 2 bases at J, with 12 bases between the two ends. CDR1 SGHDT and CDR2 YYEEEE come from the germline V gene. The CDR3 bases are TGTGCCAGCAGCCCCCCGGGGAGGCAAGAGACCCAGTACTTC. This translates into CASSPPGRQETQYF.

The V and J genes are TRBV10-3 and TRBJ1-2; TRBD1 agrees at 8 bases. The V segment lost 6 bases and the J segment 0 bases; nucleotides outside the gene matches: 6. Germline CDR1 reads ENHRY; CDR2 reads SYGVKD. This CDR3 comprises 15 residues. CDR3 in amino acids: CAISAGTGANYGYTF. The CDR3 DNA reads TGTGCCATCAGCGCCGGGACAGGTGCTAACTATGGCTACACCTTC.

This clone was picked up a small number of times. The chain combines TRBV7-8 with TRBJ2-7; 8 bases map to TRBD1. Germline CDR1 is SGHVS and CDR2 is FQNEAQ. The CDR3 has 14 amino acids. V dropped 3 bases and J dropped 5; count of bases not matched to a gene: 6. The CDR3 DNA reads as TGTGCCAGCAGCTTGGATGGACAGGGTGACGAGCAGTACTTC. It encodes CASSLDGQGDEQYF.

V is TRBV6-4 and J is TRBJ1-2, with a possible D match to TRBD1 (5 bases). The CDR3 is made up of 13 amino acids. Trimming removed 6 bases from V and 2 bases from J, with 10 bases in between. Germline V gene sequence: CDR1 MRHNA, CDR2 SNTAGT. CDR3 DNA sequence: TGTGCCAGCAGCGTCGGGGGGAACTATGGCTACACCTTC. Its translation is CASSVGGNYGYTF.

This clone has more than one count but fewer than ten. V gene TRBV6-5 combines with J gene TRBJ1-2, with TRBD1 matching 7 bases. CDR3 length equals 14 residues. Germline values: CDR1 MNHEY, CDR2 SVGAGI. The junction had 12 bases not matched to a gene; V was cut back by 6 bases and J by 8 bases. CDR3: CASRKPGQMGGYTF. CDR3 bases: TGTGCCAGCAGAAAACCGGGACAGATGGGAGGCTACACCTTC.

This clone was seen just once. The chain is built from TRBV10-2 and TRBJ2-7; 8 nucleotides agree with TRBD1. Looked up from germline, CDR1 is WSHSY and CDR2 is SAAADI. CDR3 length: 14 amino acids. After removal of 5 bases from V and 2 bases from J, the junction contained 5 bases not matched to a gene. As DNA, the CDR3 is TGCGCCAGCAGTTGGGACAGGTCAGCCTACGAGCAGTACTTC. This codes for CASSWDRSAYEQYF.

The chain carries TRBV19 and TRBJ1-5; D gene unclear. Germline CDR1 is LNHDA and CDR2 is SQIVND (reference sequence). The CDR3 has 14 amino acids. Deletions cut 0 bases from V and 4 bases from J, with 7 bases between. CDR3 protein: CASSIDARNQPQHF. The CDR3 coding sequence is TGTGCCAGTAGTATAGACGCCAGAAATCAGCCCCAGCATTTT.

The V gene is TRBV10-3, the J gene TRBJ1-1; TRBD1 might be the D (6 bases). Germline loops: CDR1 ENHRY, CDR2 SYGVKD. This CDR3 is built from 14 residues. Trimming pared 5 bases from V and 7 bases from J, leaving 17 bases between. The CDR3 spells CAISSLTGSCEAFF. In DNA, the CDR3 is TGTGCCATCAGTTCCCTGACAGGCAGCTGTGAAGCTTTCTTT.

The V call is TRBV5-6, the J call TRBJ2-5; TRBD1 aligns across 8 bases. V was pared by 0 bases and J by 7 bases, with 11 bases of the junction left unmatched. CDR3 size: 16 residues. Germline V gene lookup returns CDR1 SGHDT and CDR2 YYEEEE. The CDR3 bases are TGTGCCAGCAGCTTGGGGAGGACAGGGATAAGGGGGACCCAGTACTTC. It is translated as CASSLGRTGIRGTQYF. Filled out from reference TRBV5-6 and TRBJ2-5, the complete variable domain reads DAGVTQSPTHLIKTRGQQVTLRCSPKSGHDTVSWYQQALGQGPQFIFQYYEEEERQRGNFPDRFSGHQFPNYSSELNVNALLLGDSALYLCASSLGRTGIRGTQYFGPGTRLLVL.

The chain combines TRBV5-6 with TRBJ1-2; no clear D gene. V lost 4 bases and J 5 bases, leaving 18 bases between the germline ends. The CDR3 sequence is 15 residues long. Germline values: CDR1 SGHDT, CDR2 YYEEEE. CDR3 coding DNA: TGTGCCAGCAGCCTTTTGATTCAGAGAGCGTATGGCTACACCTTC. Encoded protein: CASSLLIQRAYGYTF. Full variable domain (missing parts from reference TRBV5-6 and TRBJ1-2): DAGVTQSPTHLIKTRGQQVTLRCSPKSGHDTVSWYQQALGQGPQFIFQYYEEEERQRGNFPDRFSGHQFPNYSSELNVNALLLGDSALYLCASSLLIQRAYGYTFGSGTRLTVV.

This clone has only a few counts. V is TRBV5-4 and J is TRBJ2-1; TRBD2 agrees at 14 bases. Trimming cost V 2 bases and J 3 bases; bases outside gene matches: 1. Per the germline V gene, CDR1 is SGHNT and CDR2 is YYREEE (reference sequence). This CDR3 has 16 amino acids. In nucleotides, the CDR3 is TGTGCCAGCAGCTTTGGACTAGCGGGGGGCTACAATGAGCAGTTCTTC. Residues: CASSFGLAGGYNEQFF.

V gene TRBV2 combines with J gene TRBJ2-2, with 8 bases aligning to TRBD2. The CDR3 is 16 amino acids. The J segment lost 5 bases and the V segment lost 4 bases, leaving 9 bases of the junction unmatched. Germline assignment: CDR1 SNHLY and CDR2 FYNNEI. In DNA, the CDR3 is TGTGCCAGCAGTGTTAATAGCGGGGAATTTACCGGGGAGCTGTTTTTT. This codes for CASSVNSGEFTGELFF.

This clone showed up just a few times. V usage is TRBV28 and J usage is TRBJ1-5; maybe TRBD1 (5 bases). Germline V gene sequence: CDR1 MDHEN, CDR2 SYDVKM. The CDR3 extends over 12 amino acids. The CDR3 DNA reads TGTGGGACCAAGGGGATCAATCAGCCCCAGCATTTT. Encoded protein: CGTKGINQPQHF.

In regard to this clone: In the same sample, other DNA sequences code for this CDR3. The CDR3 loop reads CASSTGQGDGYTF. The CDR3 DNA follows: TGCGCCAGCAGCACCGGCCAGGGTGATGGCTACACCTTC. The chain employs TRBV5-1 and TRBJ1-2; D perhaps matches TRBD1 (5 bases). Germline CDR1 and CDR2: SGHRS and YFSETQ. V lost 4 bases to trimming and J lost 6 bases, with 13 bases between them. The CDR3 totals 13 residues.

This chain links TRBV2 with TRBJ2-1, with TRBD2 identical over 13 bases. CDR3 length equals 18 residues. Germline assignment: CDR1 SNHLY and CDR2 FYNNEI. J was trimmed by 0 bases and V by 5 bases; bases with no gene match: 7. The CDR3 loop is CASSITGLAGISYNEQFF. In DNA, the CDR3 is TGTGCCAGCAGTATCACGGGACTAGCGGGAATCTCCTACAATGAGCAGTTCTTC.

The chain uses TRBV28 and TRBJ2-7; D gene ambiguous. CDR3 length: 15 residues. The ends were cut back, 5 bases at V and 0 bases at J, with 14 bases in the middle. In germline, CDR1 is MDHEN, CDR2 SYDVKM. The CDR3 spells CASSPLPLPSYEQYF. CDR3 nucleotide sequence: TGTGCCAGCAGTCCCCTCCCACTCCCCTCCTACGAGCAGTACTTC.